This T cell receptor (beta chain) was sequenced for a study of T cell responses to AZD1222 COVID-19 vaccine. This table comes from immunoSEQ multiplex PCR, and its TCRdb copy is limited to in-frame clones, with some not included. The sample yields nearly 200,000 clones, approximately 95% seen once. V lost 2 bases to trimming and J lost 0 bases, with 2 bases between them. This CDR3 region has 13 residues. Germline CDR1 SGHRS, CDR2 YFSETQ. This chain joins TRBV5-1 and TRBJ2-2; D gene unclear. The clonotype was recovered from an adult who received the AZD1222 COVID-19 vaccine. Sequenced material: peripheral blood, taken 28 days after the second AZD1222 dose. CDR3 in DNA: TGCGCCAGCAGCTTCCCGAACACCGGGGAGCTGTTTTTT. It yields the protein CASSFPNTGELFF.